This T cell receptor (beta chain) was captured by sequencing in a study of graft-versus-host responses after intestinal transplantation. For the study at large: All recipients got anti-thymocyte globulin induction, then tacrolimus and steroids for approximately three years. Broader study findings: Recipient marrow harbored GvH clones, some of which surfaced first in ileum or blood. Individuals who had graft-donor T cell macrochimerism had allografts that showed high graft-versus-host to host-versus-graft clonal ratios.

Profiling relied on immunoSEQ multiplex PCR, and the TCRdb table lists in-frame clones only, not all of them. Seen here are about 50,000 clones, about four fifths observed once, and the top ten hold around 0.5%. About this clone itself: Its antigen remains unknown.

The sequence came from a human donor who was the organ donor for an intestinal transplant. The specimen was unstimulated CD4+ T cells sorted from spleen or lymph node cells, collected before transplant.

CDR3 amino acids: CASRRASVYTGELFF. In DNA, the CDR3 is TGTGCCAGCAGACGAGCTAGCGTGTACACCGGGGAGCTGTTTTTT. The chain has TRBV6-6 and TRBJ2-2, with D perhaps matching TRBD2 (6 bases). In germline, CDR1 is MNHNY, CDR2 SVGAGI (reference sequence). V lost 6 bases and J lost 3, with 14 bases in between. The CDR3 runs 15 residues.